The 21 T cell receptor beta chains presented below share a single source sample, sequenced in a study of human T cells and chemical hapten exposure. TCRdb used MiXCR to reprocess the RACE reads, holding one entry per CDR3 protein. Of about 110,000 distinct CDR3 sequences listed, less than 40% are singletons. Time point reported: patch test 3, about 24 weeks after DPC sensitization. Treatment noted: therapeutic diphenylcyclopropenone sensitization with weekly scalp DPC. This sample comprised whole blood, obtained in connection with sensitization to the hapten diphenylcyclopropenone (DPC). The receptors shown here come from a man aged 35-49 years with alopecia areata. Some clones in this sample may be carry-over from other donors' samples.

This rearrangement joins TRBV29-1 to TRBJ2-2; possible D gene TRBD2, 5 bases. V was cut by 4 bases and J by 0 bases, with 12 bases left in between. Germline V lookup: CDR1 SQVTM, CDR2 ANQGSEA. The CDR3 length is 15 residues. CDR3 sequence reads: CSVVKSGANTGELFF. CDR3 nucleotide sequence: TGCAGCGTTGTCAAAAGCGGCGCGAACACCGGGGAGCTGTTTTTT.

The J gene is TRBJ2-1, the V gene TRBV7-9, with 12 positions matching TRBD2. CDR1 is SEHNR and CDR2 is FQNEAQ in the germline V gene (reference sequence). The CDR3 is made up of 17 amino acids. Unmatched junction bases numbered 18, after V lost 11 bases and J lost 7 bases. The DNA for the CDR3 is TGTGCCTCTGATCCTAGCGGGAGGGAGATTAGGACGAATGAGCAGTTCTTC. Protein product: CASDPSGREIRTNEQFF.

V gene TRBV2 combines with J gene TRBJ1-1; no definite D call. The V gene lost 7 bases and the J gene lost 4 bases, with 10 bases spanning the gap. Per the germline V gene, CDR1 is SNHLY and CDR2 is FYNNEI. This CDR3 region has 12 residues. CDR3 bases: TGTGCCAGCATATACGTTGTCACTGAAGCTTTCTTT. Its protein product is CASIYVVTEAFF.

The J gene is TRBJ1-3, the V gene TRBV6-1; D may be TRBD1 (5 bases). The germline gives CDR1 MNHNS, CDR2 SASEGT. V lost 4 bases and J lost 3, with 10 bases in between. The CDR3 loop spans 14 amino acids. CDR3 sequence reads: CASSGVRGGNTIYF. The CDR3 bases are TGTGCCAGCAGTGGAGTGAGGGGTGGAAACACCATATATTTT.

This clonotype came up a few times. The J gene is TRBJ2-7, the V gene TRBV6-2 or TRBV6-3, with a tentative D call TRBD2 (6 bases). The CDR3 spans 15 residues. V lost 5 bases and J lost 0, with 14 bases in between. Germline V lookup: CDR1 MNHEY, CDR2 SVGEGT. This CDR3 reads CASSVVRGLSYEQYF. The CDR3 region has the DNA TGTGCCAGCAGTGTTGTGCGGGGCCTCTCCTACGAGCAGTACTTC.

This clonotype was observed a few times. The rearrangement links TRBV7-9 to TRBJ2-3; D call uncertain. CDR1 is SEHNR, CDR2 FQNEAQ, per germline (reference sequence). The CDR3 runs 14 residues. The V end was cut by 1 base, the J end by 6 bases, with 11 bases between. The CDR3 region has the DNA TGTGCCAGCAGCTTAGTTGCTTCCGCGGATACGCAGTATTTT. Its translation: CASSLVASADTQYF. Full variable domain (rest looked up from reference TRBV7-9 and TRBJ2-3): DTGVSQNPRHKITKRGQNVTFRCDPISEHNRLYWYRQTLGQGPEFLTYFQNEAQLEKSRLLSDRFSAERPKGSFSTLEIQRTEQGDSAMYLCASSLVASADTQYFGPGTRLTVL.

This clonotype was recorded only once. This sequence joins TRBV6-2 or TRBV6-3 and TRBJ2-4; D perhaps matches TRBD1 (6 bases). Deletions cut 6 bases from V and 9 bases from J, with 15 bases between. Looked up from germline, CDR1 is MNHEY and CDR2 is SVGEGT. This CDR3 is 13 amino acids long. The CDR3 loop reads CASSLVTGFIQYF. The CDR3 bases are TGTGCCAGCAGCTTGGTAACAGGGTTCATTCAGTACTTC.

V is TRBV20-1 and J is TRBJ2-2; D unresolved. V shed 0 bases and J shed 1 base, with 3 bases lying between them. CDR1 is DFQATT, CDR2 SNEGSKA, per germline (reference sequence). The CDR3 runs to 13 residues. CDR3 nucleotides: TGCAGTGCTAGAGATGGGAACACCGGGGAGCTGTTTTTT. Its protein product is CSARDGNTGELFF.

V usage is TRBV6-1 and J usage is TRBJ2-3, with no clear D. V was shortened by 1 base and J by 7 bases, with 6 bases between the two germline ends. This CDR3 is 12 amino acids long. The V gene's germline CDR1 is MNHNS and CDR2 SASEGT. The chain's CDR3 is CASSEEFYTQYF. The CDR3 DNA follows: TGTGCCAGCAGTGAAGAGTTTTATACGCAGTATTTT.

Only a few counts were recorded for this clonotype. The V call is TRBV7-2, the J call TRBJ2-7; D call uncertain. CDR1 is SGHTA, CDR2 FQGNSA, per germline. The V end was cut by 2 bases, the J end by 2 bases, with 10 bases between. CDR3 length: 14 residues. This CDR3 is CASSLNVAAYEQYF. DNA for the CDR3: TGTGCCAGCAGCTTAAATGTTGCAGCCTACGAGCAGTACTTC.

This chain joins TRBV14 and TRBJ2-1; the D is unclear. This CDR3 has 17 residues. Trimming removed 1 base at V and 0 bases at J, with 13 bases between. Germline assignment: CDR1 SGHDN and CDR2 FVKESK. The CDR3: CASSQGSASFSYNEQFF. The CDR3 coding sequence is TGTGCCAGCAGCCAAGGCTCAGCCAGCTTCTCCTACAATGAGCAGTTCTTC.

This clonotype was seen a few times. This sequence joins TRBV28 and TRBJ2-5; D is perhaps TRBD1 (6 bases). Between the trimmed V and J ends, which lost 5 bases and 0 bases, there was a span of 22 bases. CDR3 length: 18 residues. The germline V gene encodes CDR1 MDHEN and CDR2 SYDVKM. This chain's CDR3 is CASSPSPRDTWYQETQYF. The DNA for the CDR3 is TGTGCCAGCAGTCCCTCCCCCCGGGACACTTGGTACCAAGAGACCCAGTACTTC.

This clonotype occurred a few times. The V and J genes are TRBV27 and TRBJ1-2; a possible D gene is TRBD1 (5 bases). The V gene's germline CDR1 is MNHEY and CDR2 SMNVEV (reference sequence). The CDR3 totals 15 residues. V lost 4 bases to trimming and J lost 4 bases, with 16 bases between them. The CDR3 loop is CASSSLLGQLYGYTF. CDR3 coding DNA: TGTGCCAGCAGTTCCTTGCTTGGACAACTCTATGGCTACACCTTC.

The chain is built from TRBV6-1 and TRBJ2-3, with 11 bases fitting TRBD2. The germline gives CDR1 MNHNS, CDR2 SASEGT. The CDR3 totals 17 residues. With 4 bases clipped from V and 4 bases from J, the junction kept 10 bases outside the gene matches. This chain's CDR3 is CASSVSTSGSGADTQYF. In DNA, the CDR3 is TGTGCCAGCAGTGTATCAACTAGCGGGAGCGGAGCAGATACGCAGTATTTT.

The V and J genes are TRBV9 and TRBJ2-7; the D gene is possibly TRBD2 (5 bases). Germline V lookup: CDR1 SGDLS, CDR2 YYNGEE. The CDR3 spans 14 residues. V was pared by 3 bases and J by 6 bases, with 16 bases between. This chain's CDR3 is CASSAPSSSGEQYF. The CDR3 bases are TGTGCCAGCAGCGCCCCAAGTTCAAGCGGCGAGCAGTACTTC. The full variable domain, completed using reference TRBV9 and TRBJ2-7, is DSGVTQTPKHLITATGQRVTLRCSPRSGDLSVYWYQQSLDQGLQFLIQYYNGEERAKGNILERFSAQQFPDLHSELNLSSLELGDSALYFCASSAPSSSGEQYFGPGTRLTVT.

The V and J genes are TRBV20-1 and TRBJ2-5; either TRBD1 or TRBD2 may fit D (6 bases each). The CDR3 loop spans 11 amino acids. The germline CDR1 and CDR2 sequences are DFQATT and SNEGSKA (reference sequence). V lost 5 bases, J lost 7 bases, and 11 bases lay in between. The CDR3 is CSAGGPGTQYF. The CDR3 nucleotides are TGCAGTGCTGGGGGGCCAGGGACCCAGTACTTC.

The V and J genes are TRBV4-1 and TRBJ1-4; D ambiguous. With 2 bases removed from V and 6 bases from J, the gap between germline ends came to 10 bases. There are 14 residues in the CDR3. From germline, CDR1 is MGHRA and CDR2 YSYEKL. The chain's CDR3 is CASSQQQVDEKLFF. Written as DNA, the CDR3 is TGCGCCAGCAGCCAACAGCAGGTGGATGAAAAACTGTTTTTT.

This clonotype was seen a few times. This chain joins TRBV29-1 and TRBJ2-1; 7 nucleotides line up with TRBD2. From germline, CDR1 is SQVTM and CDR2 ANQGSEA. The V segment lost 6 bases and the J segment 2 bases; nucleotides outside the gene matches: 7. The CDR3 is 14 residues long. This CDR3 is CSVYYGRTYNEQFF. CDR3 coding DNA: TGCAGCGTCTATTACGGGAGGACCTACAATGAGCAGTTCTTC.

The V gene is TRBV13, the J gene TRBJ1-5, with 8 bases that match TRBD1. Germline CDR1 PRHDT, CDR2 FYEKMQ (reference sequence). The V segment lost 0 bases and the J segment 2 bases; nucleotides outside the gene matches: 6. This CDR3 region has 17 residues. In nucleotides, the CDR3 is TGTGCCAGCAGCTTAGGGCTCGACAGGGGACGCAATCAGCCCCAGCATTTT. Its translation: CASSLGLDRGRNQPQHF. Combining the CDR3 with reference TRBV13 and TRBJ1-5 gives the whole variable domain AAGVIQSPRHLIKEKRETATLKCYPIPRHDTVYWYQQGPGQDPQFLISFYEKMQSDKGSIPDRFSAQQFSDYHSELNMSSLELGDSALYFCASSLGLDRGRNQPQHFGDGTRLSIL.

In its sample, this clonotype was seen a few times. The chain joins TRBV7-2 to TRBJ2-5; 13 positions agree with TRBD2. The CDR3 consists of 19 residues. Germline lookup yields CDR1 SGHTA and CDR2 FQGNSA. V was clipped by 5 bases and J by 1 base; unmatched bases: 13. The CDR3 here is CASSPGRGLAGRSQETQYF. The CDR3 DNA sequence: TGTGCCAGCAGCCCGGGGCGGGGACTAGCGGGACGTAGCCAAGAGACCCAGTACTTC. Together with reference TRBV7-2 and TRBJ2-5, the CDR3 gives the full variable domain: GAGVSQSPSNKVTEKGKDVELRCDPISGHTALYWYRQSLGQGLEFLIYFQGNSAPDKSGLPSDRFSAERTGGSVSTLTIQRTQQEDSAVYLCASSPGRGLAGRSQETQYFGPGTRLLVL.

This chain's CDR3 is CASSWNRANQPQHF. The CDR3 nucleotides read TGTGCCAGCAGTTGGAACAGGGCTAATCAGCCCCAGCATTTT. The chain is built from TRBV12-3 or TRBV12-4 and TRBJ1-5; TRBD1 is a possible D gene (6 bases). Trimming cost V 4 bases and J 4 bases, with 11 bases left between them. CDR3 size: 14 residues.